This T cell receptor (beta chain) stems from a study of regulatory T cells in long-lasting Graves disease. General observations from the study: Gene preferences differed: TRBV28, TRBJ1-2, TRBJ2-5 in persistent cases.

This clonotype has at least ten counts. The target antigen is unknown. To make TCR beta libraries, researchers used iRepertoire HTBI primers and Arm-PCR of CDR3 regions. One entry per CDR3 protein results from TCRdb running MiXCR on the multiplex PCR reads. The table records some 330,000 distinct CDR3 sequences, roughly 23% of them present only once. As for time point: persistent/refractory GD, antithyroid drugs over 5 years with positive TRAb. There was RNA extracted from PBMCs, and the TCR library was made from it. The CDR3 has 15 residues. V lost 6 bases, J lost 2 bases, and 17 bases lay in between. Per germline, CDR1 MDHEN and CDR2 SYDVKM.

The chain recombines TRBV28 with TRBJ2-7; D remains ambiguous. The source of this sequence is a woman aged 40 to 50 with Graves disease. The sample here was peripheral blood mononuclear cells (PBMCs), taken when the disease was refractory, from a patient treated with antithyroid drugs. The CDR3 sequence is CASSPFEGAAYEQYF. CDR3 DNA: TGTGCCAGCAGCCCTTTTGAAGGCGCAGCCTACGAGCAGTACTTC.